The T cell receptor beta chain described here comes from a study of T cell responses to AZD1222 COVID-19 vaccine. The study, taken as a whole, reports: The peak T cell response came first, and repertoires were sampled only after it. Donors in the cohort were predominantly white British and more often female, and clonal diversity was possibly underestimated.

Data came from immunoSEQ multiplex PCR; TCRdb stores just in-frame clones and leaves some out. The data contain 110,000 or so clones, about 82% of them singletons. About this clone itself: Its cognate antigen is unknown.

It was second doses at about 4 or about 12 weeks that were pooled. The receptor's source is an adult who received the AZD1222 COVID-19 vaccine. This sample comprised peripheral blood, obtained 28 days after the second AZD1222 dose.

Here the CDR3 reads CASSSYLGGYEQYF. In DNA, the CDR3 is TGTGCCAGCAGCTCCTACTTGGGCGGGTACGAGCAGTACTTC. The chain employs TRBV7-9 and TRBJ2-7; TRBD2 might be the D (5 bases). The CDR3 totals 14 residues. The V gene's germline CDR1 is SEHNR and CDR2 FQNEAQ (reference sequence). V was pared by 4 bases and J by 4 bases, with 14 bases between.